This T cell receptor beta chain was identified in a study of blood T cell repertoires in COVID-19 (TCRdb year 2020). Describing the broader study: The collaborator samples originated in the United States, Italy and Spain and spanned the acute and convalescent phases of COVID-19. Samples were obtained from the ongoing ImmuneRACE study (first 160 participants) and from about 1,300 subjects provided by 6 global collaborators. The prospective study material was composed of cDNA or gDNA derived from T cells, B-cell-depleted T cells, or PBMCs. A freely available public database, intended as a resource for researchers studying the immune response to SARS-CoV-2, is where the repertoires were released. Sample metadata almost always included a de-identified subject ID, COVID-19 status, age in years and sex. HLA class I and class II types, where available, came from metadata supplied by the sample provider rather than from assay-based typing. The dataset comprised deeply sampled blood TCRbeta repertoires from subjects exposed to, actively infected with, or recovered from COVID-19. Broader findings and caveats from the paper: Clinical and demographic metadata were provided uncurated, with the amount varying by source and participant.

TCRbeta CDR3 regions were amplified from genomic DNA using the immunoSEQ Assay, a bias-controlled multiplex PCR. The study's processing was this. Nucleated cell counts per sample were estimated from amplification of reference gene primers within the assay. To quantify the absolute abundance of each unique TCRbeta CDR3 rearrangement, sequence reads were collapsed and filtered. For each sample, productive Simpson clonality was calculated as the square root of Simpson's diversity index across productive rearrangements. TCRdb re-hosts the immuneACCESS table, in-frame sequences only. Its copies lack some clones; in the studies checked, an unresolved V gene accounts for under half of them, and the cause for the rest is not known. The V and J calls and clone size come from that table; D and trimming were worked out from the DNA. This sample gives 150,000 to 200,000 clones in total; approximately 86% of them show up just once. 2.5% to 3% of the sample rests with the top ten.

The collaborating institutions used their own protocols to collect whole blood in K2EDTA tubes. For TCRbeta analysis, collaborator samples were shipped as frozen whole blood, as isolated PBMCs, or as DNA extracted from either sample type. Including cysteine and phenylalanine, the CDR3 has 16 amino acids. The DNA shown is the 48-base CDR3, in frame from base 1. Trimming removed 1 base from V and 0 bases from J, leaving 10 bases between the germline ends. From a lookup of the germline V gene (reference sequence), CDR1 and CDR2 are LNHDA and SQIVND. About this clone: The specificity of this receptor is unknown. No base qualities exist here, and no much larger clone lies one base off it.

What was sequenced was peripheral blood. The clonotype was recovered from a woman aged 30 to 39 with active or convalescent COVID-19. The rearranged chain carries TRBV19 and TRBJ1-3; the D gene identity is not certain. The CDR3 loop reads CASSIGRYLSGNTIYF. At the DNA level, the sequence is TGTGCCAGTAGTATAGGGAGGTACCTCTCTGGAAACACCATATATTTT.